The 24 T cell receptor beta chains presented below share a single source sample, sequenced in a study of blood T cell repertoires in COVID-19 (dated by TCRdb to 2018 to 2021). Libraries came from the immunoSEQ multiplex PCR assay. TCRdb provides this immuneACCESS table in a form limited to in-frame rearrangements. Some clones are lacking; in checked studies, under half of them reflect an unresolved V gene, and why the rest are absent is not known. The table for this sample lists tens of thousands of clones; roughly 86% of them were counted only once. Around 21% of the sample is taken by the ten largest. Sequenced material: peripheral blood. The receptors were sampled from a woman aged 45-65 years with active or convalescent COVID-19.

This sequence joins TRBV2 and TRBJ1-6; the match to TRBD1 covers 7 bases. Trimming took 4 bases from V and 3 from J; bases not matched to a gene: 0. From germline, CDR1 is SNHLY and CDR2 FYNNEI. CDR3 length equals 14 residues. The CDR3 region is CASSGDSYNSPLHF. DNA for the CDR3: TGTGCCAGCAGTGGGGACAGCTATAATTCACCCCTCCACTTT.

The J gene is TRBJ2-1, the V gene TRBV3-1 (or the pseudogene TRBV3-2), with 10 bases that match TRBD1. The trim removed 1 base at V and 6 bases at J, leaving 0 bases unmatched. The CDR3 is made up of 14 amino acids. Germline assignment: CDR1 LGHDT and CDR2 YNNKEL (reference sequence). The CDR3 region is CASSQGDRGNEQFF. In nucleotides, the CDR3 is TGTGCCAGCAGCCAAGGGGACAGGGGCAATGAGCAGTTCTTC.

Turning to this clone: At one of its ends the junction is not consistent with the germline gene, which may arise from a read error. The chain joins TRBV7-7 to TRBJ2-5; D is possibly TRBD2 (5 bases). Germline assignment: CDR1 SSHAT and CDR2 FNYEAQ (reference sequence). The CDR3 is 14 amino acids. The CDR3 nucleotides read TGTGCTAGCAGCTTGGTGGGAGTAGGAGAGACCCAGTACTTC. This gives the protein CASSLVGVGETQYF.

The V gene is TRBV5-4, the J gene TRBJ2-7, with 11 bases that match TRBD2. The germline V gene encodes CDR1 SGHNT and CDR2 YYREEE (reference sequence). The CDR3 length is 16 residues. V lost 4 bases and J lost 7; bases outside the gene matches: 13. The CDR3 spells CASSADQLAGVGEQYF. Here the CDR3 DNA reads TGTGCCAGCAGCGCGGACCAACTAGCGGGAGTGGGGGAGCAGTACTTC.

This clone was seen a single time. V is TRBV6-5 and J is TRBJ2-5, with a weak D call TRBD1 (5 bases). Trimming pared 4 bases from V and 2 bases from J, leaving 14 bases between. The CDR3 sequence is 15 residues long. Germline assignment: CDR1 MNHEY and CDR2 SVGAGI. This CDR3 reads CASSLFPDIQETQYF. As DNA, the CDR3 is TGTGCCAGCAGTTTGTTCCCGGACATACAAGAGACCCAGTACTTC.

The genes are TRBV4-2 and TRBJ2-1; TRBD2 agrees at 10 bases. With V trimmed by 4 bases and J by 7 bases, 13 bases remained unmatched. The CDR3 loop spans 17 amino acids. Germline CDR1 is LGHNA and CDR2 is YNFKEQ. The CDR3 here is CASSLRLAGANVNEQFF. CDR3 nucleotides: TGTGCCAGCAGCCTGAGGCTAGCGGGGGCGAATGTGAATGAGCAGTTCTTC.

The V and J genes are TRBV28 and TRBJ2-2; maybe TRBD1 (6 bases). This CDR3 is built from 16 residues. The ends were cut back, 5 bases at V and 1 base at J, with 14 bases in the middle. Per the germline V gene, CDR1 is MDHEN and CDR2 is SYDVKM. The CDR3 spells CASSPVSGENTGELFF. CDR3 bases: TGTGCCAGCAGTCCTGTATCAGGGGAGAACACCGGGGAGCTGTTTTTT.

CDR3 in amino acids: CASSLQTGGNYGYTF. The CDR3 bases are TGTGCCAGCAGCTTGCAGACAGGGGGCAACTATGGCTACACCTTC. The chain recombines TRBV3-1 (or the pseudogene TRBV3-2) with TRBJ1-2, with 10 bases fitting TRBD1. With V trimmed by 5 bases and J by 2 bases, 5 bases remained unmatched. Germline values: CDR1 LGHDT, CDR2 YNNKEL (reference sequence). This CDR3 is built from 15 residues.

The chain combines TRBV19 with TRBJ2-1; 12 bases map to TRBD2. Germline CDR1 and CDR2: LNHDA and SQIVND (reference sequence). The CDR3 has 15 residues. With V trimmed by 10 bases and J by 1 base, 5 bases remained unmatched. CDR3 sequence reads: CATRTSGISYNEQFF. CDR3 nucleotides: TGTGCCACAAGGACTAGCGGGATTTCCTACAATGAGCAGTTCTTC. Full variable domain (outside the CDR3, taken from reference TRBV19 and TRBJ2-1): DGGITQSPKYLFRKEGQNVTLSCEQNLNHDAMYWYRQDPGQGLRLIYYSQIVNDFQKGDIAEGYSVSREKKESFPLTVTSAQKNPTAFYLCATRTSGISYNEQFFGPGTRLTVL.

The chain combines TRBV7-9 with TRBJ2-7; 13 positions agree with TRBD2. The ends lost 4 bases at V and 0 bases at J; junction bases unmatched: 6. From germline, CDR1 is SEHNR and CDR2 FQNEAQ (reference sequence). This CDR3 has 17 amino acids. The CDR3 coding sequence is TGTGCCAGCAGCTCTGGGACTAGCGGGATCCACTCCTACGAGCAGTACTTC. It encodes CASSSGTSGIHSYEQYF.

The chain recombines TRBV27 with TRBJ2-2; perhaps TRBD1 as D (6 bases). Germline-derived CDR1 and CDR2 are MNHEY and SMNVEV (reference sequence). The germline V and J ends were trimmed by 5 bases and 12 bases, with 25 bases remaining between them. The CDR3 has 16 amino acids. CDR3 bases: TGTGCCAGCAGTCCGCACTCCCTGAATTCCCAGGGGAAGCTGTTTTTT. Translating it yields CASSPHSLNSQGKLFF.

V and J are TRBV2 and TRBJ2-2; 8 bases match TRBD2. The germline gives CDR1 SNHLY, CDR2 FYNNEI. V shed 9 bases and J 4 bases; nucleotides not matched to a gene: 10. CDR3 length: 15 residues. CDR3 protein: CARPSPSGLTGELFF. The CDR3 bases are TGTGCCAGACCCAGTCCTAGCGGGCTCACCGGGGAGCTGTTTTTT.

This clone was seen once. The chain recombines TRBV7-9 with TRBJ1-1; the D is unclear. The CDR3 spans 14 residues. The germline V gene has CDR1 SEHNR and CDR2 FQNEAQ (reference sequence). V dropped 5 bases and J dropped 7 bases, with 17 bases sitting between them. CDR3: CASSPSISLIEAFF. The CDR3 DNA reads TGTGCCAGCAGCCCTTCCATTTCACTCATTGAAGCTTTCTTT.

J is TRBJ1-2 and V is TRBV7-8, with 7 bases fitting TRBD1. In germline, CDR1 is SGHVS, CDR2 FQNEAQ. J lost 3 bases, V lost 4 bases, and 8 bases had no gene match. The CDR3 consists of 15 residues. CDR3 residues: CASSSGARGYYGYTF. CDR3 nucleotide sequence: TGTGCCAGCAGCTCAGGGGCCAGGGGGTACTATGGCTACACCTTC.

The chain recombines TRBV19 with TRBJ2-1, with D uncertain. The V end lost 3 bases, the J end lost 8 bases, and 5 bases lay between the germline ends. CDR3 size: 11 residues. Germline V CDR1 and CDR2: LNHDA, SQIVND (reference sequence). CDR3 bases: TGTGCCAGTAGTATCTCGGATGAGCAGTTCTTC. This gives the protein CASSISDEQFF.

The chain carries TRBV6-5 and TRBJ1-2, with 10 bases that match TRBD1. The CDR3 has 15 amino acids. The V segment lost 4 bases and the J segment 2 bases; nucleotides outside the gene matches: 4. In germline, CDR1 is MNHEY, CDR2 SVGAGI. The DNA of the CDR3 is TGTGCCAGCAGTTGGTGGGACAGGGGCAACTATGGCTACACCTTC. Protein product: CASSWWDRGNYGYTF.

The rearrangement joins TRBV30 to TRBJ1-2; D not certain. Germline V CDR1 and CDR2: GTSNPN, SVGIG (reference sequence). Trimming took 1 base from V and 4 from J, leaving 10 bases between them. The CDR3 is 13 amino acids. CDR3 loop: CAWSGAGGYGYTF. DNA of the CDR3: TGTGCCTGGAGTGGGGCAGGAGGCTATGGCTACACCTTC.

V is TRBV10-3 and J is TRBJ2-3; TRBD2 aligns across 7 bases. The germline V gene encodes CDR1 ENHRY and CDR2 SYGVKD. J was trimmed by 3 bases and V by 4 bases; bases with no gene match: 4. The CDR3 extends over 14 amino acids. The CDR3 region has the DNA TGTGCCATCAGTGGCGGGGGAACGACAGATACGCAGTATTTT. It translates to CAISGGGTTDTQYF.

This clone was found once. The rearrangement uses TRBV2 and TRBJ1-5; D is possibly TRBD1 (6 bases). Trimming stripped 6 bases from V and 3 bases from J, with 18 bases between. Germline CDR1 and CDR2: SNHLY and FYNNEI. CDR3 length: 16 amino acids. The CDR3 reads CASSPRDTLPNQPQHF. CDR3 coding DNA: TGTGCCAGCAGCCCCCGGGACACGTTGCCCAATCAGCCCCAGCATTTT.

V gene TRBV2 combines with J gene TRBJ1-6; 11 nucleotides agree with TRBD1. Trimming took 6 bases from V and 6 from J; bases not matched to a gene: 4. The CDR3 is 15 amino acids. Per the germline V gene, CDR1 is SNHLY and CDR2 is FYNNEI. The chain's CDR3 is CASRPGTGGNSPLHF. CDR3 in DNA: TGTGCCAGCAGGCCCGGGACAGGGGGTAATTCACCCCTCCACTTT.

This rearrangement joins TRBV24-1 to TRBJ2-1; 10 nucleotides align to TRBD2. The germline V gene encodes CDR1 KGHDR and CDR2 SFDVKD. V shed 3 bases, J shed 5 bases, and the junction held 6 bases outside the gene matches. CDR3 length: 16 amino acids. The CDR3 sequence is CATSDGGTSVHNEQFF. Here the CDR3 DNA reads TGTGCCACCAGTGATGGAGGGACTAGCGTTCACAATGAGCAGTTCTTC.

The chain has TRBV7-3 and TRBJ1-6; D gene ambiguous. Trimming shortened V by 2 bases and J by 9 bases, and 5 bases separated the two germline ends. Per germline, CDR1 SGHTA and CDR2 FQGTGA. There are 12 residues in the CDR3. CDR3 loop: CASSLPGSPLHF. The CDR3 bases are TGTGCCAGCAGCTTACCGGGTTCACCCCTCCACTTT.

This rearrangement joins TRBV7-2 to TRBJ2-1, with TRBD2 as a possible D gene (5 bases). The CDR3 extends over 16 amino acids. Looked up from germline, CDR1 is SGHTA and CDR2 is FQGNSA. V was pared by 4 bases and J by 10 bases, with 23 bases between. CDR3 amino acids: CASSSTMSGSSGEQFF. The CDR3 nucleotides read TGTGCCAGCAGCTCGACTATGAGTGGGAGCAGCGGCGAGCAGTTCTTC.

V and J are TRBV11-2 and TRBJ2-3; 9 bases are a match to TRBD1. V dropped 1 base and J dropped 6; count of bases not matched to a gene: 11. The CDR3 has 17 amino acids. Germline V gene lookup returns CDR1 SGHAT and CDR2 FQNNGV. The DNA for the CDR3 is TGTGCCAGCAGCTTAGGGGGTTGGGGACAGGGTTCGGATACGCAGTATTTT. The encoded protein is CASSLGGWGQGSDTQYF.